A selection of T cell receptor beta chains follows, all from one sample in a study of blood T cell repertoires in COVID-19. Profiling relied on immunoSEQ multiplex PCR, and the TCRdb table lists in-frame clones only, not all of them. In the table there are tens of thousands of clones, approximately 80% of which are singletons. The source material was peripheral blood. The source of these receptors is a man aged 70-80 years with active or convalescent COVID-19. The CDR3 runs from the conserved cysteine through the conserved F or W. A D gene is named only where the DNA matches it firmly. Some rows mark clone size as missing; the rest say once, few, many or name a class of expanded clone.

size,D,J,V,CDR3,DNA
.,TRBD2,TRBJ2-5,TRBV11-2,CASRHGGARETQYF,TGTGCCAGCAGACACGGGGGGGCCAGAGAGACCCAGTACTTC
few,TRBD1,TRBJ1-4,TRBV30,CACSRDRARTEKLFF,TGTGCCTGTTCCCGGGACAGGGCGAGAACGGAAAAACTGTTTTTT
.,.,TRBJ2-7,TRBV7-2,CASSLVSLNSYEQYF,TGTGCCAGCAGCTTGGTCTCCCTAAACTCCTACGAGCAGTACTTC
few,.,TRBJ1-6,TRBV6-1,CASSEASGLTNSPLHF,TGTGCCAGCAGTGAAGCGTCAGGGCTAACTAATTCACCCCTCCACTTT
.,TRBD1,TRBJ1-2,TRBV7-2,CASRPGQTNYGYTF,TGTGCCAGCAGGCCGGGACAGACTAACTATGGCTACACCTTC
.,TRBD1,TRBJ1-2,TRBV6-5,CASILTGGSYGYTF,TGTGCCAGCATATTAACAGGGGGCTCTTATGGCTACACCTTC
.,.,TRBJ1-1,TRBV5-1,CASSLSDRDTEAFF,TGCGCCAGCAGCTTATCCGACCGGGACACTGAAGCTTTCTTT
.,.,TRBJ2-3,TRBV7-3,CASRIRGYTQYF,TGTGCCAGCAGAATTAGGGGGTATACGCAGTATTTT
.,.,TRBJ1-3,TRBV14,CASSQQAAGNTIYF,TGTGCCAGCAGCCAACAAGCGGCGGGAAACACCATATATTTT
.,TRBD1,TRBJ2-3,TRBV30,CAWDRQGGTDTQYF,TGTGCCTGGGACAGACAGGGAGGCACAGATACGCAGTATTTT
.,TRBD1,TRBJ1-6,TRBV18,CASSPPRQGSNSPLHF,TGTGCCAGCTCACCACCGAGACAGGGCTCTAATTCACCCCTCCACTTT
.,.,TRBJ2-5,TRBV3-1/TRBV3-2,CASSQDLWGRGETQYF,TGTGCCAGCAGCCAAGATCTCTGGGGCCGTGGAGAGACCCAGTACTTC
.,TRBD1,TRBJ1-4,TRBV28,CASRQGFNEKLFF,TGTGCCAGTCGACAGGGGTTTAATGAAAAACTGTTTTTT
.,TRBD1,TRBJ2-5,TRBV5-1,CASSFKNRGNSQETQYF,TGCGCCAGCAGCTTTAAGAACAGGGGTAACTCCCAAGAGACCCAGTACTTC
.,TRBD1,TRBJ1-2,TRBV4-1,CASSPGQGAQYGYTF,TGCGCCAGCAGCCCTGGCCAGGGGGCCCAATATGGCTACACCTTC
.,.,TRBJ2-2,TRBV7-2,CASSLIAGPEKELFF,TGTGCCAGCAGCTTAATTGCGGGCCCCGAGAAGGAGCTGTTTTTT
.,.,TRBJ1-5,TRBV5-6,CASSLFVGDQPQHF,TGTGCCAGCAGCTTGTTTGTCGGAGATCAGCCCCAGCATTTT
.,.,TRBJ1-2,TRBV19,CASSIQGNYGYTF,TGTGCCAGTAGTATACAGGGTAACTATGGCTACACCTTC
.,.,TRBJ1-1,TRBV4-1,CASSQGVGQGTEAFF,TGCGCCAGCAGCCAAGGAGTTGGGCAGGGCACTGAAGCTTTCTTT
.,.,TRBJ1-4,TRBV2,CASRREGAQGEKLFF,TGTGCCAGCAGGCGGGAAGGGGCGCAGGGTGAAAAACTGTTTTTT
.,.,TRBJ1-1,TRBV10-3,CAISDTAAGAEAFF,TGTGCCATCAGTGATACGGCTGCGGGGGCTGAAGCTTTCTTT
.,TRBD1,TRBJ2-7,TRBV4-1,CASSQTGDEQYF,TGCGCCAGCAGCCAAACAGGGGATGAGCAGTACTTC
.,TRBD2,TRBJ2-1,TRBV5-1,CASSFRTSGSFSYNEQFF,TGCGCCAGCAGCTTTAGGACTAGCGGGTCCTTCTCCTACAATGAGCAGTTCTTC
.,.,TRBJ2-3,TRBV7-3,CASSSVVADTQYF,TGTGCCAGCAGTTCGGTTGTGGCAGATACGCAGTATTTT
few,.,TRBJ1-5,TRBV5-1,CASSHRNQPQHF,TGCGCCAGCAGCCACAGGAATCAGCCCCAGCATTTT
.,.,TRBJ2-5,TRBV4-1,CASSQDNQETQYF,TGCGCCAGCAGCCAAGATAACCAAGAGACCCAGTACTTC
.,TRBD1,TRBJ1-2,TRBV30,CAWEGQGNYGYTF,TGTGCCTGGGAGGGACAGGGAAACTATGGCTACACCTTC
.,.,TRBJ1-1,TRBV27,CASSFQKNTEAFF,TGTGCCAGCAGTTTCCAGAAGAACACTGAAGCTTTCTTT
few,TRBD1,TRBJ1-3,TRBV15,CATSRSQGGGGGTIYF,TGTGCCACCAGCAGGTCTCAGGGGGGCGGAGGTGGCACCATATATTTT
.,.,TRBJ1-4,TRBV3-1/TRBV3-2,CASSPGGVEKLFF,TGTGCCAGCAGCCCGGGGGGCGTTGAAAAACTGTTTTTT
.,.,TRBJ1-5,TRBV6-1,CASSEAFSEGRPQHF,TGTGCCAGCAGTGAAGCGTTTTCGGAGGGCCGGCCCCAGCATTTT
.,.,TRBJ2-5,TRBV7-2,CASSNYGGAVGKTQYF,TGTGCCAGCAGCAACTATGGGGGGGCGGTTGGGAAGACCCAGTACTTC
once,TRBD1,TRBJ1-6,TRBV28,CASSSPGQGDSPLHF,TGTGCCAGCAGTTCCCCGGGACAGGGTGATTCACCCCTCCACTTT
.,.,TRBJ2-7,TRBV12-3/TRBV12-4,CASSGRGGTEQYF,TGTGCCAGCAGTGGGAGAGGGGGTACCGAGCAGTACTTC
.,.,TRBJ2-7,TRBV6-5,CASSFDRTYEQYF,TGTGCCAGCAGTTTCGACAGGACCTACGAGCAGTACTTC
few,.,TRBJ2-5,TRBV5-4,CASSLQETQYF,TGTGCCAGCAGCCTCCAGGAGACCCAGTACTTC
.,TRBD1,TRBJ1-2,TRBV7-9,CASSSGQGARGYTF,TGTGCCAGCAGCTCGGGACAGGGGGCGCGTGGCTACACCTTC
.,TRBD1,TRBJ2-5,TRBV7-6,CASSLEGQGVETQYF,TGTGCCAGCAGCTTAGAAGGACAGGGGGTGGAGACCCAGTACTTC
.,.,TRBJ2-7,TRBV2,CASSGRGLGEQYF,TGTGCCAGCAGTGGGAGGGGGCTGGGGGAGCAGTACTTC
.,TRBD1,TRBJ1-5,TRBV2,CASSDRGNQPQHF,TGTGCCAGCAGTGACAGGGGGAATCAGCCCCAGCATTTT
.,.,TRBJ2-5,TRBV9,CASSVGVGGETQYF,TGTGCCAGCAGCGTAGGGGTGGGGGGAGAGACCCAGTACTTC
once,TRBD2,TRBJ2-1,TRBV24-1,CATSDPGTTSNEQFF,TGTGCCACCAGTGATCCCGGGACTACCTCCAATGAGCAGTTCTTC
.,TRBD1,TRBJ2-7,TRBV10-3,CAGGGDRGYEQYF,TGTGCCGGAGGGGGGGACAGGGGGTACGAGCAGTACTTC
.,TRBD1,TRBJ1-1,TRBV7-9,CASSATGTGGFTEAFF,TGTGCCAGCAGCGCTACCGGGACAGGGGGCTTCACTGAAGCTTTCTTT
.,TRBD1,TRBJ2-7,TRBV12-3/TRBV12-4,CASTTQGATEQYF,TGTGCCAGCACCACTCAGGGGGCGACCGAGCAGTACTTC
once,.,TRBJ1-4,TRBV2,CASSEGWGGEKLFF,TGTGCCAGCAGTGAAGGGTGGGGGGGTGAAAAACTGTTTTTT